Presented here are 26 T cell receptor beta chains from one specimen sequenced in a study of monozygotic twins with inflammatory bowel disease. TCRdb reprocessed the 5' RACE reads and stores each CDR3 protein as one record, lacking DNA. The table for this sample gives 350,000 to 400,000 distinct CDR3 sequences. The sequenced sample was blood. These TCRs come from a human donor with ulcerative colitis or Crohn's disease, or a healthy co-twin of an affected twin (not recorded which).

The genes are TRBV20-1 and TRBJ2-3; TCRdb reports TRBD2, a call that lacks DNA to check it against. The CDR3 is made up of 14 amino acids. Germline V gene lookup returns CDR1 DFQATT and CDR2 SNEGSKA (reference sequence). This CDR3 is CRAGLAGGTDTQYF.

CDR3 residues: CAITGLAVYNEQFF. This chain uses TRBV12-3 or TRBV12-4 with TRBJ2-1; TCRdb calls TRBD2, which cannot be checked without DNA. This CDR3 has 14 residues.

CDR3 loop: CASSLATLRKAFF. This rearrangement joins TRBV7-2 to TRBJ1-1. CDR1 is SGHTA, CDR2 FQGNSA, per germline. There are 13 residues in the CDR3.

This CDR3 reads CASSVSGGTSTDTQYF. The V and J genes are TRBV9 and TRBJ2-3; TCRdb reports TRBD2, a call that lacks DNA to check it against. Germline values: CDR1 SGDLS, CDR2 YYNGEE. This CDR3 has 16 amino acids. Using reference TRBV9 and TRBJ2-3 for the parts outside the CDR3, the full variable domain is DSGVTQTPKHLITATGQRVTLRCSPRSGDLSVYWYQQSLDQGLQFLIQYYNGEERAKGNILERFSAQQFPDLHSELNLSSLELGDSALYFCASSVSGGTSTDTQYFGPGTRLTVL.

The chain's CDR3 is CASSSLAGRYEQYF. The V call is TRBV6-2 or TRBV6-3, the J call TRBJ2-7; TCRdb returns TRBD2, unconfirmable since there is no DNA. The germline V gene has CDR1 MNHEY and CDR2 SVGEGT. The CDR3 consists of 14 residues.

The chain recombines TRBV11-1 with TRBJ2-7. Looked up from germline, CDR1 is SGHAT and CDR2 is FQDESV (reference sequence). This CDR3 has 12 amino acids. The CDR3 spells CASSSFIYEQYF. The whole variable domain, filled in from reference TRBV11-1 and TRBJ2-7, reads EAEVAQSPRYKITEKSQAVAFWCDPISGHATLYWYRQILGQGPELLVQFQDESVVDDSQLPKDRFSAERLKGVDSTLKIQPAELGDSAMYLCASSSFIYEQYFGPGTRLTVT.

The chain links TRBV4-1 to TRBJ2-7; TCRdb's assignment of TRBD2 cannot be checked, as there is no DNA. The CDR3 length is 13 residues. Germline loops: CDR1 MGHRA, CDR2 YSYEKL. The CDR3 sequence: CASSPDGRNEQYF.

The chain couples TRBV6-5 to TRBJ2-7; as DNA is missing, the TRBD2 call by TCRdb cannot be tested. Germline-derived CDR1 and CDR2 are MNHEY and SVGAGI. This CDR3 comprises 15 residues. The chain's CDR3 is CASSYGLAGAYEQYF.

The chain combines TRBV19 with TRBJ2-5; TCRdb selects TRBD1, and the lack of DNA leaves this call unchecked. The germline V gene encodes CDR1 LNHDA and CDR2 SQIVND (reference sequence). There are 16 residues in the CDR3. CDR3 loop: CASSIPSGQTQETQYF.

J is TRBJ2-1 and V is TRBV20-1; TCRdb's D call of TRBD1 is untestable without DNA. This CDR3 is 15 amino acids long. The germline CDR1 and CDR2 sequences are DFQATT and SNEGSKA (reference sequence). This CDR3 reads CRAWTGLVSYNEQFF.

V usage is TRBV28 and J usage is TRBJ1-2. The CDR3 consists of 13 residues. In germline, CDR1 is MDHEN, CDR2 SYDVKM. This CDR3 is CASSLTQNYGYIF.

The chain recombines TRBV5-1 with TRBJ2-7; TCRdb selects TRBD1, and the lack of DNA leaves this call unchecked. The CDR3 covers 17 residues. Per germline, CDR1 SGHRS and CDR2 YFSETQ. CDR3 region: CASSLVMAGASSYEQYF.

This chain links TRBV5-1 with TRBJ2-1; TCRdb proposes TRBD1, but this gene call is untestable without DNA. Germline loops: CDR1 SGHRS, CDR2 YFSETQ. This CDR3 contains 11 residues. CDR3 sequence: CASSLEGTQFF. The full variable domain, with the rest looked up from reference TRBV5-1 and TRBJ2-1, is KAGVTQTPRYLIKTRGQQVTLSCSPISGHRSVSWYQQTPGQGLQFLFEYFSETQRNKGNFPGRFSGRQFSNSRSEMNVSTLELGDSALYLCASSLEGTQFFGPGTRLTVL.

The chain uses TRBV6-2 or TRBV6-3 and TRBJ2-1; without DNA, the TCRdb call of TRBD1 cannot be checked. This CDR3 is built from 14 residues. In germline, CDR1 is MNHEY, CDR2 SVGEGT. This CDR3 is CASYGTAKYNEQFF.

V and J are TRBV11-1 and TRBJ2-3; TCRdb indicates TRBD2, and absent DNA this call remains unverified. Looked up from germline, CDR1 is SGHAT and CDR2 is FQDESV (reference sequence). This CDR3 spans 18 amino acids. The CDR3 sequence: CASSSGLAGGGRTDTQYF.

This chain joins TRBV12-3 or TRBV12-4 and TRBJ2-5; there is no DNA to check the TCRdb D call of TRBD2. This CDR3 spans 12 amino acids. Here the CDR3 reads CASGRGEETQYF.

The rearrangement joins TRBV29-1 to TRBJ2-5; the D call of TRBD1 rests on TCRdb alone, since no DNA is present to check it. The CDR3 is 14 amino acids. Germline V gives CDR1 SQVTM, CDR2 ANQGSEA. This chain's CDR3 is CSVVGTGGQETQYF.

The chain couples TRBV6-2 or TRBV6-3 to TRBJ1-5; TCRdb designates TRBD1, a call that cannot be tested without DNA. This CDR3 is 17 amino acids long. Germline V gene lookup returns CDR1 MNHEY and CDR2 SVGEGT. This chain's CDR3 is CASSYPPYRAFNQPQHF.

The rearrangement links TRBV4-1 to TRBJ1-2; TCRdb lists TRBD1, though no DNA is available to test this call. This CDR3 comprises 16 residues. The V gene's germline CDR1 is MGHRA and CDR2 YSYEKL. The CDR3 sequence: CASSLTPGTDGYGYTF.

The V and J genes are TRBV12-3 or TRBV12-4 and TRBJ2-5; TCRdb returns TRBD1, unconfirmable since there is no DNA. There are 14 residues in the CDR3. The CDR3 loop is CASSPGRAEETQYF.

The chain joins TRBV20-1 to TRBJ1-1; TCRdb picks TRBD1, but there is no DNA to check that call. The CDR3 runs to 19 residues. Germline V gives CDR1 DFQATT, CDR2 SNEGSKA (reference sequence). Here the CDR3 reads CSAGRGQGLGTYSSREAFF.

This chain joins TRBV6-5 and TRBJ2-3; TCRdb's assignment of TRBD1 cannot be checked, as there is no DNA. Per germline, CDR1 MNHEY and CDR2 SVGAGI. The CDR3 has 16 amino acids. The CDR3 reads CASSYGLSRGPDTQYF.

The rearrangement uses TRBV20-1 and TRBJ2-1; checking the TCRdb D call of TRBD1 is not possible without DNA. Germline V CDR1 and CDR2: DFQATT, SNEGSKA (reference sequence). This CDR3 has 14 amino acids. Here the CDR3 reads CSARRGGGHNEQFF.

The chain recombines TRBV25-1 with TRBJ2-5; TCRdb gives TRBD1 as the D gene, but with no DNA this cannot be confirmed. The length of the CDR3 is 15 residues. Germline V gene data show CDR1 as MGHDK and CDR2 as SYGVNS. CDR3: CASSASGTGKETQYF.

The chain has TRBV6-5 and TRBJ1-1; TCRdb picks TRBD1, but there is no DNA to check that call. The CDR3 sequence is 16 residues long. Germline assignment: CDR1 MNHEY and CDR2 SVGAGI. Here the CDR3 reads CASSYSLRGLNTEAFF.

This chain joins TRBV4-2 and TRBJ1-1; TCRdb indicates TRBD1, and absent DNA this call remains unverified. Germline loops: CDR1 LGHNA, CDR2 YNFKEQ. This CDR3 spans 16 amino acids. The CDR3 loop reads CASSQSQGARNTEAFF.